This entry features one TCR beta chain sequence. Antigen unknown. TCRdb reprocessed the 5' RACE reads via MiXCR and lists one record per CDR3 protein. The top ten clones hold about 0.91% of a sample with roughly 540,000 distinct CDR3 sequences, approximately 22% of them seen once. This specimen belongs to a study of identical twins. Notes on the study in general: Cross-sectional statistics, not tracking of the same donors, supported the conclusions.

The germline V gene has CDR1 DFQATT and CDR2 SNEGSKA (reference sequence). The length of the CDR3 is 12 residues. The V end was cut by 6 bases, the J end by 1 base, with 9 bases between. The same sample was also used in a study of T cells expressing NK-cell markers. That work states: Investigators obtained TCR beta repertoires from sorted CD3+CD56+NKG2C+, CD3+CD56+NKG2C- and CD3+CD56-NKG2C+ T cells. The study sequenced eight donors, seven HCMV-seropositive and one seronegative.

The gene calls are TRBV20-1 and TRBJ2-5; D gene ambiguous. This sequence originates from a woman between 18 and 30 years old in good health. The source material was CD4+ T cells sorted from blood. The DNA of the CDR3 is TGCAGTGCGCACGGCTCCCAAGAGACCCAGTACTTC. Its translation is CSAHGSQETQYF.